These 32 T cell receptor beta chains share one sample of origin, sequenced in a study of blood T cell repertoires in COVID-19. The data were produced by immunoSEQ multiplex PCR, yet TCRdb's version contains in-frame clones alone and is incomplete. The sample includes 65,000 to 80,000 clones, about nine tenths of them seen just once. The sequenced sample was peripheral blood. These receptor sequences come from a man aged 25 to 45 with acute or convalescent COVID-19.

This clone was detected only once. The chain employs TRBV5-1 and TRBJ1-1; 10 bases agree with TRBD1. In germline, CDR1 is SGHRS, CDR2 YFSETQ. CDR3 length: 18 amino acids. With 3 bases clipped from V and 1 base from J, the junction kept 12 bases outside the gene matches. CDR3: CASSSQSGQGTQNTEAFF. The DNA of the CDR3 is TGCGCCAGCAGCTCCCAATCGGGACAGGGGACACAGAACACTGAAGCTTTCTTT.

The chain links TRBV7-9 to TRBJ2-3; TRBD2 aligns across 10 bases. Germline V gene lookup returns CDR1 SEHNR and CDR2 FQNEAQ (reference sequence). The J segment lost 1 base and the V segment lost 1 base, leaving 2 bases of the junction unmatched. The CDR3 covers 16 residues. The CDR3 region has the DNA TGTGCCAGCAGCTTAGTCCTAGCGGGGGGCACAGATACGCAGTATTTT. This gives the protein CASSLVLAGGTDTQYF. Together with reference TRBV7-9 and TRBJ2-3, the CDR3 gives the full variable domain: DTGVSQNPRHKITKRGQNVTFRCDPISEHNRLYWYRQTLGQGPEFLTYFQNEAQLEKSRLLSDRFSAERPKGSFSTLEIQRTEQGDSAMYLCASSLVLAGGTDTQYFGPGTRLTVL.

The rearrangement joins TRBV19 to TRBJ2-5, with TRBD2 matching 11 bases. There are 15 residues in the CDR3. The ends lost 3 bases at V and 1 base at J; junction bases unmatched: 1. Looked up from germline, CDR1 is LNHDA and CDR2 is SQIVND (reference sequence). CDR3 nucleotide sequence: TGTGCCAGTAGTATCGGGACTAGCGGCCAAGAGACCCAGTACTTC. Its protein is CASSIGTSGQETQYF. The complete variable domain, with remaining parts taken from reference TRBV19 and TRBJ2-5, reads DGGITQSPKYLFRKEGQNVTLSCEQNLNHDAMYWYRQDPGQGLRLIYYSQIVNDFQKGDIAEGYSVSREKKESFPLTVTSAQKNPTAFYLCASSIGTSGQETQYFGPGTRLLVL.

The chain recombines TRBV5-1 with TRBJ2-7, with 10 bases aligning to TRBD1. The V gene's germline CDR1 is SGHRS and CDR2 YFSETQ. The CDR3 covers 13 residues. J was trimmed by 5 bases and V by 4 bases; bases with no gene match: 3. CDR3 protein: CASSAGQGDEQYF. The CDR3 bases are TGCGCCAGCAGCGCCGGACAGGGGGACGAGCAGTACTTC.

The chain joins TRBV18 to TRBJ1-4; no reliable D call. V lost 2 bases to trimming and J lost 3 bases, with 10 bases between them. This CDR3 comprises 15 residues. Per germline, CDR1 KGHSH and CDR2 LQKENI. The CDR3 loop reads CASSPMRSPNEKLFF. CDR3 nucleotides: TGTGCCAGCTCACCAATGCGGAGTCCTAATGAAAAACTGTTTTTT.

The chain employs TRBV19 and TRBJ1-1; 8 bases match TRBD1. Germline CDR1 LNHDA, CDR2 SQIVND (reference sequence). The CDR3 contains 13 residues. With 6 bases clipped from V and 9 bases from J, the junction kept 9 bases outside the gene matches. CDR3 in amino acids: CASSQPNRGKAFF. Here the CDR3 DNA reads TGTGCCAGTAGCCAACCGAACAGGGGGAAAGCTTTCTTT.

The DNA of the CDR3 is TGTGCCACCAGCAGCACCTTATACAGGGGAGTAGGAAACACCATATATTTT. Translated: CATSSTLYRGVGNTIYF. V gene TRBV15 combines with J gene TRBJ1-3, with TRBD1 matching over 7 bases. CDR1 and CDR2 from the germline V gene are LNHNV and YYDKDF (reference sequence). CDR3 length: 17 amino acids. V lost 3 bases, J lost 4 bases, and 12 bases stayed unmatched.

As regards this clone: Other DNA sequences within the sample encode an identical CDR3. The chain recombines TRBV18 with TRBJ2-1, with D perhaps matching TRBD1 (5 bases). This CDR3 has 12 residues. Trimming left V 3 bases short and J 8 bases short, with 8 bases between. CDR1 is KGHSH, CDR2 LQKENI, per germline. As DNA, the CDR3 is TGTGCCAGCTCACCGCTAGGGGATGAGCAGTTCTTC. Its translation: CASSPLGDEQFF. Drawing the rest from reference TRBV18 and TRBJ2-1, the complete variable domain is NAGVMQNPRHLVRRRGQEARLRCSPMKGHSHVYWYRQLPEEGLKFMVYLQKENIIDESGMPKERFSAEFPKEGPSILRIQQVVRGDSAAYFCASSPLGDEQFFGPGTRLTVL.

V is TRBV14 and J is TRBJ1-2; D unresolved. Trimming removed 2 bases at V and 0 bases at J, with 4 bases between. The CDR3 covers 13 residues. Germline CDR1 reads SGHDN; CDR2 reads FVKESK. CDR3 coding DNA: TGTGCCAGCAGCCAACAGACTAACTATGGCTACACCTTC. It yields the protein CASSQQTNYGYTF. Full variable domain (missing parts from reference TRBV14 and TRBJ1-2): EAGVTQFPSHSVIEKGQTVTLRCDPISGHDNLYWYRRVMGKEIKFLLHFVKESKQDESGMPNNRFLAERTGGTYSTLKVQPAELEDSGVYFCASSQQTNYGYTFGSGTRLTVV.

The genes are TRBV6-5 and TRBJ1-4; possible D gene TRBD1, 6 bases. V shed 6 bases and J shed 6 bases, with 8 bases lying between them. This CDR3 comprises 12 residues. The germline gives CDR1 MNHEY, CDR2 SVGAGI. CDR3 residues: CASSRGHEKLFF. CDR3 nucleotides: TGTGCCAGCAGCAGGGGCCATGAAAAACTGTTTTTT.

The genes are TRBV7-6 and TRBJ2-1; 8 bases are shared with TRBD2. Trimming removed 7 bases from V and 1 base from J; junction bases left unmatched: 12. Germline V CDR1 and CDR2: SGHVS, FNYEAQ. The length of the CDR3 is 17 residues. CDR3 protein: CASTQGRGGLSYNEQFF. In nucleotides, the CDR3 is TGTGCCAGCACCCAGGGCCGGGGGGGGCTTTCCTACAATGAGCAGTTCTTC.

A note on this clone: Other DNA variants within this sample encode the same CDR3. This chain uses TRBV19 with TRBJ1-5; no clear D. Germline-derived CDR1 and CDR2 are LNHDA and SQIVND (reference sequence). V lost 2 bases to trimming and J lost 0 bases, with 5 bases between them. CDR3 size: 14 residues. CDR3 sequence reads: CASSISSSNQPQHF. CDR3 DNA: TGTGCCAGTAGTATAAGCTCTAGCAATCAGCCCCAGCATTTT.

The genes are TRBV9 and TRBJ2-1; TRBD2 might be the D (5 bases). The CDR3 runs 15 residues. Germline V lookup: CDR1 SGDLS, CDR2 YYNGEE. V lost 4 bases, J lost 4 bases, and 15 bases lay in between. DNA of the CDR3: TGTGCCAGCAGCCCCACTAGGACGGAGTACAATGAGCAGTTCTTC. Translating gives CASSPTRTEYNEQFF.

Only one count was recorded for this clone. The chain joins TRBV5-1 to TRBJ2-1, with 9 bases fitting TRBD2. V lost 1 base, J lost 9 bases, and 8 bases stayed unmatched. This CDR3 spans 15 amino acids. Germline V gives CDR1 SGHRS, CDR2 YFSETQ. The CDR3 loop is CASSLSVAGETEQFF. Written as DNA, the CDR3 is TGCGCCAGCAGCTTGTCGGTAGCGGGGGAGACTGAGCAGTTCTTC.

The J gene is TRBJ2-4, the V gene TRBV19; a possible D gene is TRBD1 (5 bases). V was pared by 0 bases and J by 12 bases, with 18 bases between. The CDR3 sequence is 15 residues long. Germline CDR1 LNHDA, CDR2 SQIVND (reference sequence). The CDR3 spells CASSIDSPSLRGQYF. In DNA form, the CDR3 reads TGTGCCAGTAGTATAGACAGCCCAAGTTTAAGGGGTCAGTACTTC.

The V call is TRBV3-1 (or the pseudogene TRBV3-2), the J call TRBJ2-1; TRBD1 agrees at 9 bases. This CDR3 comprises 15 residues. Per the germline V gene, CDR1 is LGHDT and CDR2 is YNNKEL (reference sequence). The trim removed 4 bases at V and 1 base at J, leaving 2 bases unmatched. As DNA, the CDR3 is TGTGCCAGCAGCCCGGACAGGGGTTCCTACAATGAGCAGTTCTTC. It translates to CASSPDRGSYNEQFF.

The CDR3 protein is CASSLWRGQTYGYTF. CDR3 bases: TGTGCCAGCAGCTTATGGAGGGGGCAGACCTATGGCTACACCTTC. The chain is built from TRBV11-2 and TRBJ1-2; 7 nucleotides align to TRBD1. V shed 2 bases and J 4 bases; nucleotides not matched to a gene: 7. CDR3 length: 15 residues. Germline V gives CDR1 SGHAT, CDR2 FQNNGV.

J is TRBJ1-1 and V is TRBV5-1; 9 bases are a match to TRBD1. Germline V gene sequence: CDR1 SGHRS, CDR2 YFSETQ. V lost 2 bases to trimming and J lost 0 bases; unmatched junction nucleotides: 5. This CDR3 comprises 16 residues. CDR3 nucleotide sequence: TGCGCCAGCAGCTTCGAGACAGGGGGAGTGAACACTGAAGCTTTCTTT. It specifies CASSFETGGVNTEAFF. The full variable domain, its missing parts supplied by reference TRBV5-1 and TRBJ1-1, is KAGVTQTPRYLIKTRGQQVTLSCSPISGHRSVSWYQQTPGQGLQFLFEYFSETQRNKGNFPGRFSGRQFSNSRSEMNVSTLELGDSALYLCASSFETGGVNTEAFFGQGTRLTVV.

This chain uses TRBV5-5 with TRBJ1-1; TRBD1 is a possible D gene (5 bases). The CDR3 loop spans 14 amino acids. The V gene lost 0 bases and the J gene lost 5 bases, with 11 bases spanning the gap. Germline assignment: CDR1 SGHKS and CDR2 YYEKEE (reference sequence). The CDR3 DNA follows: TGTGCCAGCAGCTTGGTAGTAGGGGTAACTGAAGCTTTCTTT. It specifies CASSLVVGVTEAFF. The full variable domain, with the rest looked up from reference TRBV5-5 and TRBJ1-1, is DAGVTQSPTHLIKTRGQQVTLRCSPISGHKSVSWYQQVLGQGPQFIFQYYEKEERGRGNFPDRFSARQFPNYSSELNVNALLLGDSALYLCASSLVVGVTEAFFGQGTRLTVV.

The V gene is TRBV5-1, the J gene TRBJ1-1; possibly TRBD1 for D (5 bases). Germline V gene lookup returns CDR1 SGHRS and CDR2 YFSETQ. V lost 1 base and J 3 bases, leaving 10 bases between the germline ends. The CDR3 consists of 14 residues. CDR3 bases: TGCGCCAGCAGCTTGTCAGGGCTGGACACTGAAGCTTTCTTT. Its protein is CASSLSGLDTEAFF.

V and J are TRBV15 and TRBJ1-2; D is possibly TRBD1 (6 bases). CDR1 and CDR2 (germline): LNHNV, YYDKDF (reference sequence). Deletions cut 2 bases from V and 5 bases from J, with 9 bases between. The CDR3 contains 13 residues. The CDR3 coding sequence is TGTGCCACCAGCAGACCTGGACAGTATGGCTACACCTTC. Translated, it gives CATSRPGQYGYTF. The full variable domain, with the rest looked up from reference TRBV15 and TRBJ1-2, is DAMVIQNPRYQVTQFGKPVTLSCSQTLNHNVMYWYQQKSSQAPKLLFHYYDKDFNNEADTPDNFQSRRPNTSFCFLDIRSPGLGDTAMYLCATSRPGQYGYTFGSGTRLTVV.

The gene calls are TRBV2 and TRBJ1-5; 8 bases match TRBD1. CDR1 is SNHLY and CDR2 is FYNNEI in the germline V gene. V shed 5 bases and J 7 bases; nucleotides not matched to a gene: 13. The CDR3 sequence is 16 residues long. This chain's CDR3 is CASSRDRQGGEQPQHF. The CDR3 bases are TGTGCCAGCAGTCGGGACAGGCAAGGAGGGGAACAGCCCCAGCATTTT.

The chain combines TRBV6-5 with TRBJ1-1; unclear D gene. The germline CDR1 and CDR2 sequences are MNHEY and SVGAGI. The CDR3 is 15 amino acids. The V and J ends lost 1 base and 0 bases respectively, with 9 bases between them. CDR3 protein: CASSYLEGLNTEAFF. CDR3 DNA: TGTGCCAGCAGTTACTTAGAGGGCCTGAACACTGAAGCTTTCTTT.

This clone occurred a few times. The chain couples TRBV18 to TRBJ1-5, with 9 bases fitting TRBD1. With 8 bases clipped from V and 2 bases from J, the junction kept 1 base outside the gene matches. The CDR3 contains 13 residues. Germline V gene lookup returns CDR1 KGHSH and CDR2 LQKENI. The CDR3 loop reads CASRTGGNQPQHF. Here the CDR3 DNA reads TGTGCCAGCCGGACAGGGGGCAATCAGCCCCAGCATTTT.

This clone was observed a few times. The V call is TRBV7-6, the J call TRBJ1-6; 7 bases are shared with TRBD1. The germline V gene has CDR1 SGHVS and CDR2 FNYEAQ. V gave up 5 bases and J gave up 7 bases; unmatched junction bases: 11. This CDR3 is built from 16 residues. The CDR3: CASSPETGPMNSPLHF. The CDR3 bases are TGTGCCAGCAGCCCGGAGACAGGGCCGATGAATTCACCCCTCCACTTT.

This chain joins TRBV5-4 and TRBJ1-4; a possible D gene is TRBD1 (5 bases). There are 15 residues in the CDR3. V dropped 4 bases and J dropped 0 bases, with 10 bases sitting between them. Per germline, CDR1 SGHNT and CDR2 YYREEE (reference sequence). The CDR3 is CASSGQGSTNEKLFF. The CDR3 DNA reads TGTGCCAGCAGCGGCCAGGGTTCAACTAATGAAAAACTGTTTTTT.

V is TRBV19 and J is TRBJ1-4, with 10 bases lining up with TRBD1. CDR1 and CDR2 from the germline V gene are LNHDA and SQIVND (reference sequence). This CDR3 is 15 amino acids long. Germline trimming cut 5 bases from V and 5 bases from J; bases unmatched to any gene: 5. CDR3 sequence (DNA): TGTGCCAGTAGTCCCCGGACAGGGGGAAATGAAAAACTGTTTTTT. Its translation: CASSPRTGGNEKLFF.

CDR3 bases: TGCGCCAGCAAGGGGTCTTGGAACACTGAAGCTTTCTTT. Translation gives CASKGSWNTEAFF. This chain uses TRBV5-1 with TRBJ1-1; D is perhaps TRBD1 (5 bases). The CDR3 consists of 13 residues. The V and J ends lost 6 bases and 1 base respectively, with 10 bases between them. Germline CDR1 SGHRS, CDR2 YFSETQ. The entire variable domain, with the rest obtained from reference TRBV5-1 and TRBJ1-1, is as follows: KAGVTQTPRYLIKTRGQQVTLSCSPISGHRSVSWYQQTPGQGLQFLFEYFSETQRNKGNFPGRFSGRQFSNSRSEMNVSTLELGDSALYLCASKGSWNTEAFFGQGTRLTVV.

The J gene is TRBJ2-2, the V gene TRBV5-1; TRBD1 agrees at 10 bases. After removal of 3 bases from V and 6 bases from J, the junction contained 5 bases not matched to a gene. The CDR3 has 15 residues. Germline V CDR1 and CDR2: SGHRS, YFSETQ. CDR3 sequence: CASSSGTGVAGELFF. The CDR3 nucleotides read TGCGCCAGCAGCTCAGGGACAGGGGTTGCCGGGGAGCTGTTTTTT.

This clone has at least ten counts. The CDR3 DNA reads as TGCAGCGTTGAAGATTCAAGGACAGGGGGCTACGAGCAGTACTTC. This sequence encodes CSVEDSRTGGYEQYF. This chain joins TRBV29-1 and TRBJ2-7; 10 nucleotides line up with TRBD1. The germline V gene encodes CDR1 SQVTM and CDR2 ANQGSEA. The junction had 5 bases not matched to a gene; V was cut back by 0 bases and J by 3 bases. The CDR3 loop spans 15 amino acids.

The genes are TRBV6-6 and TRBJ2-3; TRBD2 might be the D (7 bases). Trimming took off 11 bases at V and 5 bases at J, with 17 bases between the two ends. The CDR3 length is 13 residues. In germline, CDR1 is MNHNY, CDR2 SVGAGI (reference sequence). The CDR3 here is CAGRGAQGDTQYF. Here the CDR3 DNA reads TGTGCCGGTCGGGGGGCGCAGGGAGATACGCAGTATTTT.

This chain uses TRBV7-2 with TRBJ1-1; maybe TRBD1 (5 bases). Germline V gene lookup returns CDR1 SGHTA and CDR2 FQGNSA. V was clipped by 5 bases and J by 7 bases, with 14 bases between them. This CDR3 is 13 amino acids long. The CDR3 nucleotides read TGTGCCAGCAGCAAAAGGGAAGGGGTTGAAGCTTTCTTT. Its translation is CASSKREGVEAFF.